The sequence of this TCR beta chain was determined in a study of PD-1 blockade in classical Hodgkin lymphoma. Profiling relied on immunoSEQ multiplex PCR, and the TCRdb table lists in-frame clones only, not all of them. The sample lists roughly 49,000 clones, roughly 90% seen once, with roughly 14% in the top ten. This sample's time point: cycle 4 day 1 (C4D1), after more than five weeks of nivolumab. After autologous stem cell transplantation all patients relapsed, and prior brentuximab vedotin exposure differed between cohorts. Sequencing used peripheral blood mononuclear cells (PBMCs), obtained before the fourth cycle of nivolumab. The receptor was derived from a human donor with classical Hodgkin lymphoma.

CDR3 sequence reads: CASRLGQAFYNEQFF. The DNA for the CDR3 is TGTGCCAGCAGGTTAGGACAGGCTTTCTACAATGAGCAGTTCTTC. This rearrangement joins TRBV6-5 to TRBJ2-1; 7 nucleotides match TRBD1. Germline trimming cut 6 bases from V and 3 bases from J; bases unmatched to any gene: 8. The CDR3 is 15 residues long. Germline CDR1 reads MNHEY; CDR2 reads SVGAGI.